The clone carrying this T cell receptor beta chain has at least ten counts. Its antigen is not identified. RNA transcripts were the source from which TCR beta CDR3 regions were amplified. After a first-round RT-PCR with HTBI primers, a second-round multiplex PCR was run. TCRdb recomputed calls from the multiplex PCR reads with MiXCR, one row per CDR3 protein. The data hold roughly 400,000 distinct CDR3 sequences, with approximately 15% observed a single time. Other autoimmune diseases, uncontrolled infections, pregnancy or lactation excluded patients from enrollment. Each diagnosis was determined on the basis of clinical symptoms, serum thyroxine, TRAb, thyroid ultrasound and orbital computed tomography. These data originate in a study of Graves' ophthalmopathy and Graves' hyperthyroidism. The study, taken as a whole, reports: Among expanded thyroid clonotypes above 0.001 frequency, most also occurred in blood.

CDR3 length: 17 residues. Germline V gene lookup returns CDR1 KGHDR and CDR2 SFDVKD. V was pared by 4 bases and J by 2 bases, with 7 bases of the junction left unmatched. Input material: peripheral blood. This rearrangement joins TRBV24-1 to TRBJ1-5; the match to TRBD1 covers 10 bases. This receptor was taken from a woman under 30 with stable Graves' hyperthyroidism. The chain's CDR3 is CATSDQTGGQGNQPQHF. CDR3 in DNA: TGTGCCACCAGTGACCAGACAGGGGGCCAGGGCAATCAGCCCCAGCATTTT.